This entry lists 14 T cell receptor beta chains sequenced from one sample in a study of identical twins. TCRdb fed the 5' RACE reads into MiXCR, producing one record per CDR3 protein. The sample records approximately 1.8 million distinct CDR3 sequences, less than 40% being singletons. Specimen: cord blood. Receptor source: a newborn girl in good health.

V gene TRBV15 combines with J gene TRBJ1-6; D call uncertain. Germline V lookup: CDR1 LNHNV, CDR2 YYDKDF (reference sequence). Trimming left V 2 bases short and J 7 bases short, with 9 bases between. The CDR3 runs to 14 residues. In DNA, the CDR3 is TGTGCCACCAGCAGAAGAACATACAATTCACCCCTCCACTTT. Its protein is CATSRRTYNSPLHF.

The J gene is TRBJ2-1, the V gene TRBV7-9, with D perhaps assigned TRBD1 or TRBD2 (5 bases each). In germline, CDR1 is SEHNR, CDR2 FQNEAQ (reference sequence). V was shortened by 8 bases and J by 13 bases, with 15 bases between the two germline ends. This CDR3 spans 11 amino acids. The CDR3 DNA is TGTGCCAGCGACAGAGGGGAGACCCAGTTCTTC. Its protein is CASDRGETQFF.

The table lists this clonotype with a few counts. This chain links TRBV19 with TRBJ2-7, with 8 bases aligning to TRBD1. In germline, CDR1 is LNHDA, CDR2 SQIVND (reference sequence). The V and J ends lost 2 bases and 2 bases, in that order; junction bases with no gene match: 5. This CDR3 has 15 residues. Written as DNA, the CDR3 is TGTGCCAGTAGTATACCGGGACAGGCCACCTACGAGCAGTACTTC. Encoded protein: CASSIPGQATYEQYF.

This rearrangement joins TRBV9 to TRBJ2-3, with D possibly matching TRBD2 (6 bases). Germline CDR1 is SGDLS and CDR2 is YYNGEE. There are 14 residues in the CDR3. Trimming stripped 3 bases from V and 5 bases from J, with 13 bases between. The CDR3 DNA follows: TGTGCCAGCAGCGGGGGAGGACGTAGAGATACGCAGTATTTT. Translated, it gives CASSGGGRRDTQYF.

V gene TRBV7-2 combines with J gene TRBJ1-2, with D uncertain. Trimming took 1 base from V and 9 from J, leaving 12 bases between them. The CDR3 runs 13 residues. CDR1 and CDR2 (germline): SGHTA, FQGNSA. The CDR3 nucleotides read TGTGCCAGCAGCTTAGAAGCCGGTATGAGCTACACCTTC. Translation gives CASSLEAGMSYTF.

The chain carries TRBV7-2 and TRBJ2-5; TRBD2 matches at 12 bases. This CDR3 is built from 19 residues. Germline assignment: CDR1 SGHTA and CDR2 FQGNSA. V lost 1 base, J lost 7 bases, and 16 bases stayed unmatched. CDR3 protein: CASSLVSGLAGRKGGTQYF. The DNA of the CDR3 is TGTGCCAGCAGCTTAGTGTCTGGACTAGCGGGGCGCAAGGGGGGGACCCAGTACTTC.

The chain uses TRBV9 and TRBJ1-2; 9 nucleotides match TRBD1. J lost 4 bases, V lost 4 bases, and 5 bases had no gene match. The CDR3 contains 14 residues. Germline V CDR1 and CDR2: SGDLS, YYNGEE. For the CDR3, the DNA is TGTGCCAGCAGCAACCGACAGGGGGGCTATGGCTACACCTTC. Translation: CASSNRQGGYGYTF.

Points on this clonotype: The junction departs from the called germline gene at one end, perhaps through a read error. V gene TRBV4-2 combines with J gene TRBJ2-1, with D unresolved. Germline V gives CDR1 LGHNA, CDR2 YNFKEQ. The CDR3 spans 14 residues. The CDR3: CASSQEGPYNGQFF. CDR3 nucleotide sequence: TGTGCCAGCAGCCAAGAAGGACCCTACAATGGGCAGTTCTTC.

The V gene is TRBV25-1, the J gene TRBJ1-6, with TRBD1 matching 8 bases. V lost 7 bases, J lost 9 bases, and 5 bases stayed unmatched. Germline V lookup: CDR1 MGHDK, CDR2 SYGVNS. There are 13 residues in the CDR3. CDR3 sequence (DNA): TGTGCCAGCACCCAGGGGGCCGTTTCACCCCTCCACTTT. It is translated as CASTQGAVSPLHF.

Details on this clonotype: This may arise from a read error, as a much more abundant clone is one base away. The gene calls are TRBV10-3 and TRBJ2-3; the match to TRBD2 covers 7 bases. Germline V gene lookup returns CDR1 ENHRY and CDR2 SYGVKD. J gave up 3 bases and V 3 bases, and 0 bases lay outside the gene matches. The CDR3 sequence is 13 residues long. The DNA of the CDR3 is TGTGCCATCAGTGACGGGGGGACAGATACGCAGTATTTT. The encoded protein is CAISDGGTDTQYF.

The chain joins TRBV27 to TRBJ1-2, with TRBD1 matching 9 bases. CDR3 length: 13 amino acids. Trimming cost V 6 bases and J 7 bases; bases outside gene matches: 6. Per germline, CDR1 MNHEY and CDR2 SMNVEV (reference sequence). The CDR3 DNA sequence: TGTGCCAGCAGATATACAGGGGGCGGTGGCTACACCTTC. Protein sequence: CASRYTGGGGYTF.

The chain combines TRBV20-1 with TRBJ2-1, with D unresolved. CDR3 length: 14 amino acids. Germline V lookup: CDR1 DFQATT, CDR2 SNEGSKA (reference sequence). V lost 0 bases and J lost 0, with 6 bases in between. Here the CDR3 reads CSARDSVSYNEQFF. CDR3 nucleotide sequence: TGCAGTGCTAGAGATTCAGTCTCCTACAATGAGCAGTTCTTC.

This chain links TRBV20-1 with TRBJ2-4, with 15 bases identical to TRBD2. Germline CDR1 DFQATT, CDR2 SNEGSKA (reference sequence). V shed 1 base, J shed 16 bases, and the junction held 20 bases outside the gene matches. This CDR3 is 18 amino acids long. Here the CDR3 reads CSARGTSGRAGSTYEHYF. In DNA, the CDR3 is TGCAGTGCTAGAGGGACTAGCGGGAGGGCCGGATCTACCTACGAGCACTACTTC.

The sample holds a few counts of this clonotype. The chain uses TRBV27 and TRBJ1-6; TRBD1 agrees at 8 bases. CDR1 and CDR2 (germline): MNHEY, SMNVEV (reference sequence). The V segment lost 6 bases and the J segment 3 bases; nucleotides outside the gene matches: 10. There are 17 residues in the CDR3. CDR3 sequence (DNA): TGTGCCAGCAGACGATCTGGGACAGGAGTCTATAATTCACCCCTCCACTTT. Protein sequence: CASRRSGTGVYNSPLHF.